The rows below give T cell receptor beta chains drawn from one sample of a study of T cell repertoires in cytomegalovirus infection. TCRdb re-derived calls from the reads in MiXCR, one entry per CDR3 protein. Of approximately 500,000 distinct CDR3 sequences in the sample, 11% were seen once. Specimen: PBMCs. The receptors originated from a human donor in good health (CMV status not recorded). Some clones in this sample may be carry-over from other donors' samples. Both conserved end residues are part of each CDR3. The D gene is left open where the match is weak.

d_gene,v_gene,CDR3aa
TRBD1,TRBV20-1,CSAATGFSYEQYF
TRBD2,TRBV7-9,CAIDSGAARNTGELFF
NA,TRBV20-1,CSAGVVGTDTQYF
TRBD1,TRBV6-5,CASSLGQGTNTEAFF
TRBD1,TRBV23-1,CASSQWGRGQHGRHTEAFF
NA,TRBV13,CASSLGGVRGSPLHF
TRBD2,TRBV11-2,CASSFSHRASGYNEQFF
NA,TRBV20-1,CSASSFGSPPYNEQFF
TRBD2,TRBV28,CASVPSGSSRAKNIQYF
NA,TRBV7-9,CASSLGGNTIYF
TRBD1,TRBV27,CASSLLAGTGGVQPQHF
TRBD2,TRBV6-4,CASSESGLAGETQYF
NA,TRBV7-9,CASSLAVGIYQETQYF
NA,TRBV14,CASSQDSERINTEAFF
NA,TRBV28,CASSSYLGNQPQHF
NA,TRBV7-7,CATGPTGPTGETQYF
TRBD2,TRBV20-1,CSARALAGPSSTTDTQYF
NA,TRBV5-5,CASRSTTDYGYTF
NA,TRBV7-8,CASSVGDSYEQYF
TRBD2,TRBV15,CATSKVGGGANAYNEQFF
NA,TRBV12-3/TRBV12-4,CASSIQGTYGYTF
TRBD2,TRBV20-1,CSASRTSLNEQFF
NA,TRBV28,CASSLRGAGGNTIYF
TRBD1,TRBV20-1,CSAGDRGHGEQFF
TRBD2,TRBV6-7,CASSRYPSGRAYEQYF
TRBD2,TRBV7-9,CASLLAGDDNEQFF
TRBD2,TRBV12-3/TRBV12-4,CASSSYPTGGGGLASQETQYF
NA,TRBV3-1,CASSPLMGRASGNTIYF
NA,TRBV5-4,CASSSYGGGEAFF
TRBD1,TRBV19,CASSIGGQGGTEAFF
NA,TRBV5-4,CASRKLKLGGYGYTF
TRBD1,TRBV20-1,CSARQGGKLFF
TRBD1,TRBV15,CATSPDRGLAAIYF
TRBD2,TRBV7-2,CASSPLGRGDTDTQYF
NA,TRBV6-2/TRBV6-3,CASSYEAGNTGELFF
NA,TRBV11-1,CASSLSRGSRGNSPLHF
TRBD1,TRBV20-1,CSAIMTGGENYGYTF
TRBD2,TRBV4-2,CASSPGTSGSSEQYF